These T cell receptor beta chains were read from a single sample in a study of blood T cell repertoires in COVID-19. Produced via immunoSEQ multiplex PCR; TCRdb's table is partial and in-frame only. Of nearly 25,000 clones in the sample, roughly 74% were seen once. The sample comprised peripheral blood. The source of these receptors is a man over 45 with COVID-19, enrolled during active disease. The CDR3 runs from the conserved cysteine through the conserved F or W. Each record gives: clone size, J gene, V gene, D gene, CDR3 DNA, CDR3 protein. D genes are given only for firm matches. Clone sizes are given selectively: once, few, many, or a class where the clone is expanded.

abundance: NA; j_gene: TRBJ1-4; v_gene: TRBV24-1; d_gene: NA; CDR3nt: TGTGCCACCAGTGATTTGGGCGAAAAACTGTTTTTT; CDR3aa: CATSDLGEKLFF
abundance: NA; j_gene: TRBJ2-7; v_gene: TRBV5-1; d_gene: TRBD2; CDR3nt: TGCGCCAGCAGCTTGGAAACTAGCGGCTCCTACGAGCAGTACTTC; CDR3aa: CASSLETSGSYEQYF
abundance: few; j_gene: TRBJ1-2; v_gene: TRBV9; d_gene: TRBD1; CDR3nt: TGTGCCAGCAGCACACAGGGGCAGGATGGCTACACCTTC; CDR3aa: CASSTQGQDGYTF
abundance: NA; j_gene: TRBJ2-5; v_gene: TRBV18; d_gene: NA; CDR3nt: TGTGCCAGCTCACCCACTACAGGGCTGGAGACCCAGTACTTC; CDR3aa: CASSPTTGLETQYF
abundance: NA; j_gene: TRBJ2-7; v_gene: TRBV7-8; d_gene: NA; CDR3nt: TGTGCCAGCAGCCCGCGAATCTCCTACGAGCAGTACTTC; CDR3aa: CASSPRISYEQYF
abundance: NA; j_gene: TRBJ1-4; v_gene: TRBV5-6; d_gene: NA; CDR3nt: TGTGCCAGCAGCGTTAATGCCAGGGCTAATGAAAAACTGTTTTTT; CDR3aa: CASSVNARANEKLFF
abundance: NA; j_gene: TRBJ2-1; v_gene: TRBV3-1/TRBV3-2; d_gene: TRBD1; CDR3nt: TGTGCCAGCAGCCCGGACAGGGTTTACTTTGAGCAGTTCTTC; CDR3aa: CASSPDRVYFEQFF
abundance: NA; j_gene: TRBJ1-2; v_gene: TRBV10-2; d_gene: TRBD1; CDR3nt: TGCGCCACCATGGGGTTTACAGGGGGCAGAGTGTATGGCTACACCTTC; CDR3aa: CATMGFTGGRVYGYTF
abundance: NA; j_gene: TRBJ2-3; v_gene: TRBV6-6; d_gene: NA; CDR3nt: TGTGCCAGCAGAACCCCGACAGGCAGCACAGATACGCAGTATTTT; CDR3aa: CASRTPTGSTDTQYF
abundance: few; j_gene: TRBJ1-1; v_gene: TRBV2; d_gene: NA; CDR3nt: TGTGCCAGCAGCCCTTCGGGTTGGAGGACGGGAACTGAAGCTTTCTTT; CDR3aa: CASSPSGWRTGTEAFF
abundance: NA; j_gene: TRBJ1-1; v_gene: TRBV4-2; d_gene: NA; CDR3nt: TGTGCCAGCAGCAAGGGGGGGACATCGAACACTGAAGCTTTCTTT; CDR3aa: CASSKGGTSNTEAFF
abundance: NA; j_gene: TRBJ2-2; v_gene: TRBV5-1; d_gene: TRBD1; CDR3nt: TGCGCCAGCGTCCTCATCTTCGGGACAGGGCAAACCGAGAACACCGGGGAGCTGTTTTTT; CDR3aa: CASVLIFGTGQTENTGELFF
abundance: NA; j_gene: TRBJ1-3; v_gene: TRBV2; d_gene: NA; CDR3nt: TGTGCCAGCAGTGTCACAGGTCCTAGCTCTGGAAACACCATATATTTT; CDR3aa: CASSVTGPSSGNTIYF
abundance: NA; j_gene: TRBJ1-1; v_gene: TRBV6-1; d_gene: NA; CDR3nt: TGTGCCAGCAGTGAAACGGTGAACACTGAAGCTTTCTTT; CDR3aa: CASSETVNTEAFF
abundance: once; j_gene: TRBJ2-7; v_gene: TRBV6-5; d_gene: NA; CDR3nt: TGTGCCAGCAGTTCAGTCAACTACGAGCAGTACTTC; CDR3aa: CASSSVNYEQYF
abundance: NA; j_gene: TRBJ2-7; v_gene: TRBV9; d_gene: TRBD1; CDR3nt: TGTGCCAGCAGCTTAGGACAGGGGGGAAGCTACGAGCAGTACTTC; CDR3aa: CASSLGQGGSYEQYF
abundance: once; j_gene: TRBJ2-3; v_gene: TRBV10-3; d_gene: TRBD2; CDR3nt: TGTGCCATCAGTGGCGGGAGTTCGGCAGATACGCAGTATTTT; CDR3aa: CAISGGSSADTQYF
abundance: NA; j_gene: TRBJ1-6; v_gene: TRBV11-2; d_gene: NA; CDR3nt: TGTGCCAGCAGCTTACACAGCCTCGGCACCCTCCACTTT; CDR3aa: CASSLHSLGTLHF
abundance: NA; j_gene: TRBJ2-3; v_gene: TRBV3-1/TRBV3-2; d_gene: NA; CDR3nt: TGTGCCAGCAGCCAAGGCGGGACGGGATCTGATACGCAGTATTTT; CDR3aa: CASSQGGTGSDTQYF
abundance: NA; j_gene: TRBJ2-1; v_gene: TRBV28; d_gene: TRBD1; CDR3nt: TGTGCCAGCATTTCGGACAGGAACAATGAGCAGTTCTTC; CDR3aa: CASISDRNNEQFF
abundance: NA; j_gene: TRBJ2-6; v_gene: TRBV6-5; d_gene: TRBD1; CDR3nt: TGTGCCAGCCACAGGGGACAGTCTGGGGCCAACGTCCTGACTTTC; CDR3aa: CASHRGQSGANVLTF
abundance: NA; j_gene: TRBJ2-3; v_gene: TRBV6-5; d_gene: NA; CDR3nt: TGTGCCAGCAGCCAGCCCACTATTTCCACAGATACGCAGTATTTT; CDR3aa: CASSQPTISTDTQYF
abundance: few; j_gene: TRBJ2-2; v_gene: TRBV3-1/TRBV3-2; d_gene: NA; CDR3nt: TGTGCCAGCAGCCAAGCATACTTGAGTGAGGAGCTGTTTTTT; CDR3aa: CASSQAYLSEELFF
abundance: NA; j_gene: TRBJ2-1; v_gene: TRBV12-3/TRBV12-4; d_gene: NA; CDR3nt: TGTGCCAGCAGTTCTTACAATGAGCAGTTCTTC; CDR3aa: CASSSYNEQFF
abundance: NA; j_gene: TRBJ2-7; v_gene: TRBV3-1/TRBV3-2; d_gene: NA; CDR3nt: TGTGCCAGCAGCCAAGAGCCCTCAGGGGGGGAGCAGTACTTC; CDR3aa: CASSQEPSGGEQYF
abundance: NA; j_gene: TRBJ1-5; v_gene: TRBV5-5; d_gene: TRBD1; CDR3nt: TGTGCCAGCAGCTTTAGGGACAGGGGTTACTTGGGCAATCAGCCCCAGCATTTT; CDR3aa: CASSFRDRGYLGNQPQHF
abundance: NA; j_gene: TRBJ2-7; v_gene: TRBV6-2/TRBV6-3; d_gene: NA; CDR3nt: TGTGCCAGCAGTTTTTCCTACGGGAGCTCCTACGAGCAGTACTTC; CDR3aa: CASSFSYGSSYEQYF
abundance: NA; j_gene: TRBJ1-6; v_gene: TRBV7-9; d_gene: NA; CDR3nt: TGTGCCAGCAGCTTCGGGGGGGCGAATTCACCCCTCCACTTT; CDR3aa: CASSFGGANSPLHF
abundance: once; j_gene: TRBJ2-2; v_gene: TRBV24-1; d_gene: NA; CDR3nt: TGTGCCACCAGTGATTTGGTCAGGGGTGACACCGGGGAGCTGTTTTTT; CDR3aa: CATSDLVRGDTGELFF
abundance: NA; j_gene: TRBJ2-5; v_gene: TRBV10-3; d_gene: NA; CDR3nt: TGTGCCATCAGTGGGGGAGTACAAGAGACCCAGTACTTC; CDR3aa: CAISGGVQETQYF
abundance: few; j_gene: TRBJ1-4; v_gene: TRBV9; d_gene: NA; CDR3nt: TGTGCCAGCAGCGGGAGGGAGGAAAAACTGTTTTTT; CDR3aa: CASSGREEKLFF
abundance: NA; j_gene: TRBJ2-2; v_gene: TRBV5-4; d_gene: NA; CDR3nt: TGTGCCAGCTTCAACGGAGATCAGTACACCGGGGAGCTGTTTTTT; CDR3aa: CASFNGDQYTGELFF
abundance: NA; j_gene: TRBJ2-2; v_gene: TRBV6-5; d_gene: NA; CDR3nt: TGTGCCAGTCAGACAGGACAAAACACCGGGGAGCTGTTTTTT; CDR3aa: CASQTGQNTGELFF
abundance: NA; j_gene: TRBJ1-3; v_gene: TRBV2; d_gene: NA; CDR3nt: TGTGCCAGCAGTGATGGAGGGGCGTCCGGAAACACCATATATTTT; CDR3aa: CASSDGGASGNTIYF
abundance: NA; j_gene: TRBJ2-7; v_gene: TRBV7-2; d_gene: NA; CDR3nt: TGTGCCATCACAGACAGAACCTACGAGCAGTACTTC; CDR3aa: CAITDRTYEQYF
abundance: NA; j_gene: TRBJ2-7; v_gene: TRBV5-1; d_gene: TRBD1; CDR3nt: TGCGCCAGCACTCGTGGACAGGGGGCCACCTACGAGCAGTACTTC; CDR3aa: CASTRGQGATYEQYF
abundance: NA; j_gene: TRBJ2-3; v_gene: TRBV6-5; d_gene: NA; CDR3nt: TGTGCCAGCAGTTACTCTCCCGGAGATACGCAGTATTTT; CDR3aa: CASSYSPGDTQYF
abundance: once; j_gene: TRBJ1-2; v_gene: TRBV30; d_gene: NA; CDR3nt: TGTGCCTGGAGTGTTGGCAGGGTGATGGGGGGCTACACCTTC; CDR3aa: CAWSVGRVMGGYTF
abundance: NA; j_gene: TRBJ2-7; v_gene: TRBV27; d_gene: TRBD1; CDR3nt: TGTGCCAGCAGCCGTCCCGGGACAGTATACGAGCAGTACTTC; CDR3aa: CASSRPGTVYEQYF
abundance: NA; j_gene: TRBJ1-1; v_gene: TRBV9; d_gene: TRBD1; CDR3nt: TGTGCCAGCAGCGAGGGTCCCGGACAGGGCACTGAAGCTTTCTTT; CDR3aa: CASSEGPGQGTEAFF
abundance: NA; j_gene: TRBJ2-4; v_gene: TRBV27; d_gene: TRBD2; CDR3nt: TGTGCCAGCAGTTTATCCCCGGGACTATCCAAAAACATTCAGTACTTC; CDR3aa: CASSLSPGLSKNIQYF
abundance: NA; j_gene: TRBJ1-4; v_gene: TRBV6-5; d_gene: TRBD1; CDR3nt: TGTGCCAGCAGGTCGACAGGGGGCGAGGGAAAACTGTTTTTT; CDR3aa: CASRSTGGEGKLFF
abundance: NA; j_gene: TRBJ1-6; v_gene: TRBV7-9; d_gene: TRBD1; CDR3nt: TGTGCCAGCAGCAAACAGGGGCATGATAATTCACCCCTCCACTTT; CDR3aa: CASSKQGHDNSPLHF
abundance: NA; j_gene: TRBJ2-3; v_gene: TRBV3-1/TRBV3-2; d_gene: NA; CDR3nt: TGTGCCAGCAGCCAACAAGATACGCAGTATTTT; CDR3aa: CASSQQDTQYF
abundance: NA; j_gene: TRBJ2-7; v_gene: TRBV20-1; d_gene: TRBD2; CDR3nt: TGCAGTGCCAGTAGCGGGGGATCGGGTGAGCAGTACTTC; CDR3aa: CSASSGGSGEQYF
abundance: NA; j_gene: TRBJ1-4; v_gene: TRBV4-2; d_gene: TRBD1; CDR3nt: TGTGCCAGCAGCCAAGATCGGACAGGAAAAAAACTGTTTTTT; CDR3aa: CASSQDRTGKKLFF
abundance: NA; j_gene: TRBJ1-1; v_gene: TRBV6-5; d_gene: TRBD1; CDR3nt: TGTGCCAGCAGAGGGACAGGGGCGGTAACTGAAGCTTTCTTT; CDR3aa: CASRGTGAVTEAFF
abundance: NA; j_gene: TRBJ2-7; v_gene: TRBV4-1; d_gene: NA; CDR3nt: TGCGCCAGCAGCCAAGGAACAGTGAGCTCCTACGAGCAGTACTTC; CDR3aa: CASSQGTVSSYEQYF